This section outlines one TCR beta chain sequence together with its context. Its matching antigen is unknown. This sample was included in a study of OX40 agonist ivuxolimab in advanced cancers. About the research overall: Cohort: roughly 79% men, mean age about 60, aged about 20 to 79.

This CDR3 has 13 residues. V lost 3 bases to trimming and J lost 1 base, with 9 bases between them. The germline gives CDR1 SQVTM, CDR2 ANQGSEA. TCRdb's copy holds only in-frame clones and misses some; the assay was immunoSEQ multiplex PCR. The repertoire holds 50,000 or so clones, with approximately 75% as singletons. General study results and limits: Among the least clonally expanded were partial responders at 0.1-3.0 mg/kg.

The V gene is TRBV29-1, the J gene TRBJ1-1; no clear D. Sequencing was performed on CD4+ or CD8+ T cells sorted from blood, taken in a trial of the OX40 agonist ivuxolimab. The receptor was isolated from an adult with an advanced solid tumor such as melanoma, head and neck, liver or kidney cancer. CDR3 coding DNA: TGCAGCGTTGACAGGTCGGCGAACACTGAAGCTTTCTTT. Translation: CSVDRSANTEAFF.